Described below is a single T cell receptor beta chain sequence and its context. Its antigen remains unidentified. 60 Vbeta and 13 Jbeta primers were used in PCR. TCRdb's copy holds only in-frame clones and misses some; the assay was immunoSEQ multiplex PCR. The repertoire has 130,000 or so clones, around three fifths of them found once; the top ten carry roughly 2.5%. From germline, CDR1 is SGHNT and CDR2 YYREEE (reference sequence). This CDR3 comprises 15 residues. V trimming: 5 bases; J trimming: 5 bases; junction bases outside the gene matches: 9. The data were taken from a study of cytomegalovirus exposure and HLA in healthy donors. Study-level points and caveats: According to a later analysis, donors in an Asian-associated ancestry cluster reportedly had fewer N-insertions than the roughly 670-donor mean. Despite most TCR sequences being rare, some public TCRs occurred in many donors. Analysis was performed later, and it showed HLA-associated TCR beta chains to be more clonally expanded than equally common others. CMV serostatus was the only immune exposure information that was available.

The chain employs TRBV5-4 and TRBJ2-1; 8 bases are shared with TRBD1. The receptor was isolated from a woman between 40 and 55 years old in good health and CMV-seronegative. Sequences were obtained from PBMCs. CDR3: CASSPGQGGNNEQFF. The CDR3 region has the DNA TGTGCCAGCAGTCCTGGACAGGGAGGAAACAATGAGCAGTTCTTC.